This T cell receptor (beta chain) was recorded in a study of cytomegalovirus exposure and HLA in healthy donors. Findings and limits, study-wide: In an earlier analysis, most TCR beta V segments were productive about 87% or about 30% of the time. Likely technical artifact: a cluster of highly shared sequence variants.

About this clone itself: Its antigen is still unknown.

The CDR3 spans 12 residues. With 4 bases removed from V and 2 bases from J, the gap between germline ends came to 9 bases. The V gene's germline CDR1 is SQVTM and CDR2 ANQGSEA. This PCR relied on a set of 60 Vbeta primers and 13 Jbeta primers. Original methodology: Approximately 12 million of some 80 million unique TCR beta chains were shared, per a later count. TCRdb keeps only in-frame clones here, not all; method: immunoSEQ multiplex PCR. Clonal size and the V and J genes are those of that table, whereas D and trimming came from the DNA. The sample gives some 150,000 clones, around 84% of which show up once; about 2.1% is in the top ten.

The sequence came from a young woman in good health and CMV-seronegative. The J gene is TRBJ2-7, the V gene TRBV29-1; D possibly corresponds to TRBD1 (5 bases). The sequencing sample was made of PBMCs. The CDR3 nucleotides are TGCAGCGTTGTTTCAGGGACCTACGAGCAGTACTTC. Its translation is CSVVSGTYEQYF.